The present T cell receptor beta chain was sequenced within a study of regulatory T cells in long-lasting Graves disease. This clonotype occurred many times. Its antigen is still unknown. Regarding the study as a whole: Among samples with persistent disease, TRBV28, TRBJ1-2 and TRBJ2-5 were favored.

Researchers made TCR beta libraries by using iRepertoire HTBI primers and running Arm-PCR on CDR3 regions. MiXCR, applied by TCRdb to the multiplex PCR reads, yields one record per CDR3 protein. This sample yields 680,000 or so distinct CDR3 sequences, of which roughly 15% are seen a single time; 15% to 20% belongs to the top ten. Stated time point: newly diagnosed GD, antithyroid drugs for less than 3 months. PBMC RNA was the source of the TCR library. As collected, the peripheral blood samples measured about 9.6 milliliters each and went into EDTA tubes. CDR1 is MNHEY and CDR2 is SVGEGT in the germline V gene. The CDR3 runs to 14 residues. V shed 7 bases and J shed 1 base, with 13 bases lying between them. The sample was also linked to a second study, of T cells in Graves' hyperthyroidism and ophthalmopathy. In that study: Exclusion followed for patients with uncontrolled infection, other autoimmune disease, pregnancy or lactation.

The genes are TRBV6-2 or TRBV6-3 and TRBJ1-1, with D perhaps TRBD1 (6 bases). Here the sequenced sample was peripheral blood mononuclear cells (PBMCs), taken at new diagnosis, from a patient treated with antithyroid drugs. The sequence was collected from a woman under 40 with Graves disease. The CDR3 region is CASITQGRNTEAFF. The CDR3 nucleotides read TGTGCCAGCATTACCCAGGGGAGGAACACTGAAGCTTTCTTT.